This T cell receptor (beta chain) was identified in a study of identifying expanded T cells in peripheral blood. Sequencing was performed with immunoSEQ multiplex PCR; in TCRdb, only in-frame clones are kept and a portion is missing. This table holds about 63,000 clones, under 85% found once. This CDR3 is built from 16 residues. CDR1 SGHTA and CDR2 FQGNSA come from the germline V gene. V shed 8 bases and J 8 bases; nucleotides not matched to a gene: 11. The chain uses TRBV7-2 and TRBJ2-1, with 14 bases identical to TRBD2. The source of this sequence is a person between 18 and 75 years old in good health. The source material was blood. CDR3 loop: CASLSSGLAGAHEQFF. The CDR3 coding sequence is TGTGCCAGCCTTTCATCGGGACTAGCGGGAGCGCATGAGCAGTTCTTC. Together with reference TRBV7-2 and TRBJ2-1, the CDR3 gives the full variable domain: GAGVSQSPSNKVTEKGKDVELRCDPISGHTALYWYRQSLGQGLEFLIYFQGNSAPDKSGLPSDRFSAERTGGSVSTLTIQRTQQEDSAVYLCASLSSGLAGAHEQFFGPGTRLTVL.